The 23 T cell receptor beta chains listed next were all sequenced from one sample in a study of T cells in Graves' hyperthyroidism and ophthalmopathy. The TCR beta CDR3 regions underwent amplification using RNA transcripts as the source. The HTBI primer set was used in a first-round RT-PCR of the TCR CDR3. TCRdb itself ran the multiplex PCR reads through MiXCR, one entry per CDR3 protein. The sample holds around 340,000 distinct CDR3 sequences; over 15% are singletons and the top ten take about 53%. The sequencing input was blood. Source of these receptors: a woman aged 45-65 years with Graves' hyperthyroidism.

This clonotype was seen a few times. This chain joins TRBV4-1 and TRBJ2-3; D is undetermined. This CDR3 comprises 13 residues. Germline V gene data show CDR1 as MGHRA and CDR2 as YSYEKL. Trimming cost V 1 base and J 4 bases, with 6 bases left between them. Written as DNA, the CDR3 is TGCGCCAGCAGCCAAGGAATCCCAGATACGCAGTATTTT. As protein: CASSQGIPDTQYF.

The table lists this clonotype with many counts. V and J are TRBV20-1 and TRBJ1-2; 8 nucleotides match TRBD1. CDR3 size: 15 residues. Per the germline V gene, CDR1 is DFQATT and CDR2 is SNEGSKA (reference sequence). J was trimmed by 3 bases and V by 1 base; bases with no gene match: 7. CDR3 protein: CSARGYDRGDYGYTF. The CDR3, as DNA: TGCAGTGCTAGAGGGTACGACAGGGGAGACTATGGCTACACCTTC.

This chain connects TRBV20-1 to TRBJ1-1, with D perhaps matching TRBD1 (5 bases). V gave up 6 bases and J gave up 0 bases, with 17 bases separating them. Germline CDR1 is DFQATT and CDR2 is SNEGSKA (reference sequence). This CDR3 comprises 15 residues. In DNA form, the CDR3 reads TGCAGTGCCAGCACCTTGGACACGATGAACACTGAAGCTTTCTTT. It encodes CSASTLDTMNTEAFF.

The sample holds a few counts of this clonotype. The chain couples TRBV19 to TRBJ2-1; TRBD1 matches 11 bases. Losses at the gene ends were 5 bases for V and 7 bases for J; bases not matched to a gene: 7. The CDR3 is 15 residues long. The germline CDR1 and CDR2 sequences are LNHDA and SQIVND (reference sequence). CDR3 DNA sequence: TGTGCCAGTAGTCTCGGACAGGGGGCATTAAATGAGCAGTTCTTC. Translation gives CASSLGQGALNEQFF.

This clonotype has at least ten counts. This sequence joins TRBV2 and TRBJ1-5; 10 nucleotides match TRBD1. The CDR3 is made up of 14 amino acids. V gave up 6 bases and J gave up 7 bases; unmatched junction bases: 6. Germline V gene data show CDR1 as SNHLY and CDR2 as FYNNEI. The CDR3 sequence is CASRPGQGMQPQHF. The CDR3, as DNA: TGTGCCAGCAGGCCGGGACAGGGGATGCAGCCCCAGCATTTT. Full variable domain (missing parts from reference TRBV2 and TRBJ1-5): EPEVTQTPSHQVTQMGQEVILRCVPISNHLYFYWYRQILGQKVEFLVSFYNNEISEKSEIFDDQFSVERPDGSNFTLKIRSTKLEDSAMYFCASRPGQGMQPQHFGDGTRLSIL.

In the case of this clonotype: Given a much more abundant clone one base away, this may be a read error. DNA of the CDR3: TGTGCCAGCGGGACTAGCGGGTGGGAGCATGAGCAGTCCTTC. As protein: CASGTSGWEHEQSF. This rearrangement joins TRBV28 to TRBJ2-1; 12 bases fit TRBD2. The CDR3 sequence is 14 residues long. Looked up from germline, CDR1 is MDHEN and CDR2 is SYDVKM. The variable domain in full, completed from reference TRBV28 and TRBJ2-1, reads DVKVTQSSRYLVKRTGEKVFLECVQDMDHENMFWYRQDPGLGLRLIYFSYDVKMKEKGDIPEGYSVSREKKERFSLILESASTNQTSMYLCASGTSGWEHEQSFGPGTRLTVL.

There are many counts of this clonotype. The rearrangement joins TRBV2 to TRBJ2-3; D is perhaps TRBD1 (6 bases). V lost 7 bases to trimming and J lost 5 bases, with 16 bases between them. The CDR3 totals 14 residues. Germline assignment: CDR1 SNHLY and CDR2 FYNNEI. The CDR3 nucleotides read TGTGCCAGCATCCGGGACCGAGGGGGAGATACGCAGTATTTT. It specifies CASIRDRGGDTQYF. The entire variable domain, with the rest obtained from reference TRBV2 and TRBJ2-3, is as follows: EPEVTQTPSHQVTQMGQEVILRCVPISNHLYFYWYRQILGQKVEFLVSFYNNEISEKSEIFDDQFSVERPDGSNFTLKIRSTKLEDSAMYFCASIRDRGGDTQYFGPGTRLTVL.

The CDR3 sequence is CASSEYSVGSQGAEAFF. The CDR3 nucleotides are TGTGCCAGCAGTGAATATTCCGTCGGTTCCCAGGGGGCTGAAGCTTTCTTT. This rearrangement joins TRBV2 to TRBJ1-1; 7 positions agree with TRBD1. Germline loops: CDR1 SNHLY, CDR2 FYNNEI. The CDR3 has 17 amino acids. Trimming removed 2 bases from V and 6 bases from J; junction bases left unmatched: 15.

This clonotype was counted at least ten times. The gene calls are TRBV12-3 or TRBV12-4 and TRBJ2-3, with D possibly being TRBD2 (6 bases). Trimming removed 4 bases from V and 0 bases from J, with 17 bases in between. This CDR3 is 17 amino acids long. Written as DNA, the CDR3 is TGTGCCAGCAGTTCCCCCTCTGGCGGGACTAGCACAGATACGCAGTATTTT. Encoded protein: CASSSPSGGTSTDTQYF.

The chain joins TRBV20-1 to TRBJ2-1; 8 positions agree with TRBD2. CDR3 length: 14 amino acids. After removal of 3 bases from V and 8 bases from J, the junction contained 9 bases not matched to a gene. Germline-derived CDR1 and CDR2 are DFQATT and SNEGSKA (reference sequence). The CDR3 loop reads CSASGRALVDEQFF. Here the CDR3 DNA reads TGCAGTGCTAGCGGGAGGGCCCTGGTAGATGAGCAGTTCTTC.

This clonotype was seen ten or more times. The chain employs TRBV11-2 and TRBJ2-7, with 11 bases matching TRBD2. CDR3 length: 15 residues. J lost 1 base, V lost 2 bases, and 1 base had no gene match. Looked up from germline, CDR1 is SGHAT and CDR2 is FQNNGV. This chain's CDR3 is CASSLLAGGSYEQYF. The DNA for the CDR3 is TGTGCCAGCAGCTTACTAGCGGGAGGTTCCTACGAGCAGTACTTC. The full variable domain, completed using reference TRBV11-2 and TRBJ2-7, is EAGVAQSPRYKIIEKRQSVAFWCNPISGHATLYWYQQILGQGPKLLIQFQNNGVVDDSQLPKDRFSAERLKGVDSTLKIQPAKLEDSAVYLCASSLLAGGSYEQYFGPGTRLTVT.

This clonotype was seen at least ten times. V is TRBV7-3 and J is TRBJ2-3; D tentatively reads TRBD1 or TRBD2 (5 bases each). V lost 2 bases and J lost 0, with 12 bases in between. Germline CDR1 SGHTA, CDR2 FQGTGA. The CDR3 covers 16 residues. For the CDR3, the DNA is TGTGCCAGCAGCTTAGGTTTTGGGGGAAGCACAGATACGCAGTATTTT. It yields the protein CASSLGFGGSTDTQYF.

This clonotype was seen ten or more times. This rearrangement joins TRBV7-6 to TRBJ2-3, with no clear D. V lost 0 bases to trimming and J lost 2 bases, with 6 bases between them. The germline gives CDR1 SGHVS, CDR2 FNYEAQ. The CDR3 runs 14 residues. This chain's CDR3 is CASSLAGNTDTQYF. For the CDR3, the DNA is TGTGCCAGCAGCTTAGCGGGGAACACAGATACGCAGTATTTT.

This clonotype appeared many times. This chain uses TRBV20-1 with TRBJ2-5; D tentatively reads TRBD1 or TRBD2 (5 bases each). V lost 0 bases to trimming and J lost 5 bases, with 19 bases between them. Germline V lookup: CDR1 DFQATT, CDR2 SNEGSKA (reference sequence). The CDR3 runs to 16 residues. The CDR3 bases are TGCAGTGCTAGAGATATTAACGGGGCTCCCCGGGAGACCCAGTACTTC. Translation: CSARDINGAPRETQYF.

For this clonotype: The DNA is left out, because the CDR3 cannot be placed on it with certainty; the CDR3 is given as TCRdb lists it. V usage is TRBV7-2 and J usage is TRBJ2-3. The CDR3 region is 22 residues in length, termini included. Germline CDR1 and CDR2: SGHTA and FQGNSA. The CDR3 loop reads CASSFYICSAGEWSLSTDTQYF.

This clonotype was counted only a few times. V usage is TRBV2 and J usage is TRBJ1-5; maybe TRBD1 (5 bases). Trimming removed 5 bases at V and 2 bases at J, with 10 bases between. The CDR3 sequence is 14 residues long. Germline values: CDR1 SNHLY, CDR2 FYNNEI. In DNA form, the CDR3 reads TGTGCCAGCAGTCGGGACGGTCGCAATCAGCCCCAGCATTTT. It encodes CASSRDGRNQPQHF.

This clonotype was seen ten or more times. The genes are TRBV30 and TRBJ2-1; D unresolved. This CDR3 contains 12 residues. V lost 5 bases and J 7 bases, leaving 12 bases between the germline ends. Germline assignment: CDR1 GTSNPN and CDR2 SVGIG (reference sequence). The chain's CDR3 is CAWGQIGNEQFF. The DNA for the CDR3 is TGTGCCTGGGGTCAGATCGGAAATGAGCAGTTCTTC.

In this sample, this clonotype turned up many times. This rearrangement joins TRBV3-1 to TRBJ1-1, with 7 nucleotides matching TRBD1. The CDR3 extends over 17 amino acids. Germline values: CDR1 LGHDT, CDR2 YNNKEL (reference sequence). V was clipped by 1 base and J by 0 bases; unmatched bases: 8. The CDR3 spells CASSQALWDSLNTEAFF. CDR3 DNA sequence: TGTGCCAGCAGCCAAGCCCTATGGGACAGTTTGAACACTGAAGCTTTCTTT.

This rearrangement joins TRBV29-1 to TRBJ1-5; tentative D call: TRBD1 (5 bases). Trimming took off 4 bases at V and 7 bases at J, with 14 bases between the two ends. CDR1 and CDR2 (germline): SQVTM, ANQGSEA. The CDR3 length is 13 residues. The CDR3 protein is CSVGSGPRQPQHF. The CDR3, as DNA: TGCAGCGTTGGCTCAGGGCCGAGGCAGCCCCAGCATTTT. Full variable domain (rest looked up from reference TRBV29-1 and TRBJ1-5): SAVISQKPSRDICQRGTSLTIQCQVDSQVTMMFWYRQQPGQSLTLIATANQGSEATYESGFVIDKFPISRPNLTFSTLTVSNMSPEDSSIYLCSVGSGPRQPQHFGDGTRLSIL.

This rearrangement joins TRBV19 to TRBJ1-5; TRBD1 matches 9 bases. Unmatched junction bases numbered 2, after V lost 4 bases and J lost 1 base. The length of the CDR3 is 15 residues. Germline V CDR1 and CDR2: LNHDA, SQIVND (reference sequence). CDR3 sequence (DNA): TGTGCCAGTAGTACACAGGGGGCGAGCAATCAGCCCCAGCATTTT. This encodes CASSTQGASNQPQHF.

Only a few counts were recorded for this clonotype. The chain employs TRBV29-1 and TRBJ2-7; 8 positions match TRBD2. V gave up 1 base and J gave up 4 bases; unmatched junction bases: 3. CDR1 SQVTM and CDR2 ANQGSEA come from the germline V gene. This CDR3 contains 13 residues. CDR3 amino acids: CSVEGSGSYEQYF. The CDR3 coding sequence is TGCAGCGTTGAAGGCAGCGGGAGTTACGAGCAGTACTTC.

The rearrangement joins TRBV19 to TRBJ1-2; 10 nucleotides line up with TRBD1. Germline trimming cut 5 bases from V and 5 bases from J; bases unmatched to any gene: 5. The V gene's germline CDR1 is LNHDA and CDR2 SQIVND (reference sequence). The CDR3 contains 14 residues. For the CDR3, the DNA is TGTGCCAGTAGTGCCCAGGGACAGGGGTATGGCTACACCTTC. It translates to CASSAQGQGYGYTF.

This clonotype was counted ten times or more. V gene TRBV6-1 combines with J gene TRBJ2-3; 11 bases are shared with TRBD2. V shed 2 bases, J shed 6 bases, and the junction held 13 bases outside the gene matches. The germline V gene encodes CDR1 MNHNS and CDR2 SASEGT. CDR3 length equals 18 residues. The CDR3 region is CASSETVGASGRLDTQYF. As DNA, the CDR3 is TGTGCCAGCAGTGAAACCGTTGGGGCTAGCGGGAGGCTGGATACGCAGTATTTT.